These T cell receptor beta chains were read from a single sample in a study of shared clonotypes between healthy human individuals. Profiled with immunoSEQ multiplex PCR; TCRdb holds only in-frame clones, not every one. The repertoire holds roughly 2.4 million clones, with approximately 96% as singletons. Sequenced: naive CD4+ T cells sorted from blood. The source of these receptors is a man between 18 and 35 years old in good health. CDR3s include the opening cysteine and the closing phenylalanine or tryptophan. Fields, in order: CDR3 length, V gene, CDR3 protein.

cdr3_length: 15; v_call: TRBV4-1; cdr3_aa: CASSQVFAGKYEQYF
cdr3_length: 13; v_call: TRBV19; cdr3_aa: CASRTDLNQPQHF
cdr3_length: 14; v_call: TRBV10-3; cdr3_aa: CAISESFGNSPLHF
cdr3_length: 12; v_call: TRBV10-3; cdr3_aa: CATGQGTYEQYF
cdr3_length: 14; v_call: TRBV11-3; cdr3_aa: CASSSGTATDTQYF
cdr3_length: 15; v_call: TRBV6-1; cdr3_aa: CASSEVGGTSYGYTF
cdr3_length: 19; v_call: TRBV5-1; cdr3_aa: CASSLVGGTASKAAQKLFF
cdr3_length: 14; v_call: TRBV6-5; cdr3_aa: CASSYSRLGTEAFF
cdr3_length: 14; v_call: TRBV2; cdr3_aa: CASSRLGSGQPQHF
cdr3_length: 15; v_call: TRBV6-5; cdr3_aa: CASSYSRQGGGELFF
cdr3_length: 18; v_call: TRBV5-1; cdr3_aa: CASSLYLVGLAGVNEQFF
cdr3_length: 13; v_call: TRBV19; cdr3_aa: CASKDRIAQPQHF
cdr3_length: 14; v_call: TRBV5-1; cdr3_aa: CASSFLAGQETQYF
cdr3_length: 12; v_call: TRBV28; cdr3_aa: CAAGGRADTQYF
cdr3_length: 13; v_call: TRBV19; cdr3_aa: CASRMGGQETQYF
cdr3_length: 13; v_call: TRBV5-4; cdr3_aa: CASSLVPTGELFF
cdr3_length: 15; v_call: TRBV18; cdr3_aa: CASSRARGSGSPLHF
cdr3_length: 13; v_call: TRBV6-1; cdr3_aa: CASSEGLNTEAFF
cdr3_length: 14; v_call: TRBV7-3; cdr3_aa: CASSSGTGPQTQYF
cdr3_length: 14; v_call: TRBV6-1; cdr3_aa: CATQTGTFSYEQYF
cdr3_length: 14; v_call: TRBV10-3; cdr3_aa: CAISLGQSSYEQYF
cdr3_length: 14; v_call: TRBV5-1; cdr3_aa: CASSLRPGGTEAFF
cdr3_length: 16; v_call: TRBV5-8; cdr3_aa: CASSPRLAGLGETQYF
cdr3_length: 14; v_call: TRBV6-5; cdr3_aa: CASSYEARGFGYTF
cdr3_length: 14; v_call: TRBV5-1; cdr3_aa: CASSSRQGTYEQYF
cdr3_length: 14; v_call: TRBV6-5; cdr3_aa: CASSSSTRPPEQYF
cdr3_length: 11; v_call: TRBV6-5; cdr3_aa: CASSLGDEQYF
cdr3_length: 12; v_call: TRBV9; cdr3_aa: CASSADSYEQYF
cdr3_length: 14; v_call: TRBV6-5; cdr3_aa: CASQRGHLSYEQYF
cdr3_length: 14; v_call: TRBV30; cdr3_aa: CAWSFSGAFWEQFF
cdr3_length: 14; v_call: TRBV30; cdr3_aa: CAWVRGVGGNEQFF
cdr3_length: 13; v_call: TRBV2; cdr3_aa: CASGGVMLNEQFF
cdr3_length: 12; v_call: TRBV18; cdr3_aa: CASSLSGDTQYF
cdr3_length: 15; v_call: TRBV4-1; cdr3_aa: CASSQVGMIMETQYF
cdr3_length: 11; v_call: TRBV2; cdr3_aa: CASRTTDTQYF
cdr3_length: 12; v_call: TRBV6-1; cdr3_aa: CASSAGALPAFF
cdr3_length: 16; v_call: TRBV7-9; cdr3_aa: CASSLATVGRTDTQYF
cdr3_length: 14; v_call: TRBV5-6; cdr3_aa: CASSPLSGSYEQYF
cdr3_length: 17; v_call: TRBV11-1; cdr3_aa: CASLPSPGLAGGGEQFF